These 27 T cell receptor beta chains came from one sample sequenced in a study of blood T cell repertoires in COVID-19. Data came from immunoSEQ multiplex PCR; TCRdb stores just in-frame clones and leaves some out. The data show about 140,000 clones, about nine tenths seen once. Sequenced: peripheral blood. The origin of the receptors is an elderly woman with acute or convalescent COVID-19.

The CDR3 is CASIRDGEDYGYTF. CDR3 nucleotides: TGTGCCAGCATCCGGGATGGTGAGGACTATGGCTACACCTTC. The chain uses TRBV6-6 and TRBJ1-2; D remains unclear. The length of the CDR3 is 14 residues. The ends were cut back, 7 bases at V and 3 bases at J, with 15 bases in the middle. The V gene's germline CDR1 is MNHNY and CDR2 SVGAGI (reference sequence).

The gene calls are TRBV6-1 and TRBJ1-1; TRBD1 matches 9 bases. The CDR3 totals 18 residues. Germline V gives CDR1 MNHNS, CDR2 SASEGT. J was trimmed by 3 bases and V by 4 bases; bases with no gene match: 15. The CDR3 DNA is TGTGCCAGCAGTGCTTCCGGGACAGGGACACCGTTGGACACTGAAGCTTTCTTT. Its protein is CASSASGTGTPLDTEAFF.

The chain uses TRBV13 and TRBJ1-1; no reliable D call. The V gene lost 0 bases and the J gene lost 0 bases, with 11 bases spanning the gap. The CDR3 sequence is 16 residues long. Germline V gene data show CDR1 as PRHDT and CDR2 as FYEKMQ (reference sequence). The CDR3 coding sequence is TGTGCCAGCAGCTTAGGCGCGGGTTTCATGAACACTGAAGCTTTCTTT. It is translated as CASSLGAGFMNTEAFF.

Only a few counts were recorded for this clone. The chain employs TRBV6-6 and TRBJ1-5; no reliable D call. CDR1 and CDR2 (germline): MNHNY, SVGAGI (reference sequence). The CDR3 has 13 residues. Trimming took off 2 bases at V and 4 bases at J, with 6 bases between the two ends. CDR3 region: CASSYRTNQPQHF. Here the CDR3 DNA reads TGTGCCAGCAGTTACCGTACTAATCAGCCCCAGCATTTT.

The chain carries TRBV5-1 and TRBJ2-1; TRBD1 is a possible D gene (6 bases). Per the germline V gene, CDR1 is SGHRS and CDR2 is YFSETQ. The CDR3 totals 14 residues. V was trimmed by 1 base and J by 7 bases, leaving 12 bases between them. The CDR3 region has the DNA TGCGCCAGCAGCTTGACAGGGCCGGGGAATGAGCAGTTCTTC. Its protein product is CASSLTGPGNEQFF.

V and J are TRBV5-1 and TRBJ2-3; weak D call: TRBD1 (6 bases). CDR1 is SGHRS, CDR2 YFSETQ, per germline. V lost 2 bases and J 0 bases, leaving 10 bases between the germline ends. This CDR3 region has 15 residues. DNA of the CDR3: TGCGCCAGCAGCTTCTCGAGGGGGAGCACAGATACGCAGTATTTT. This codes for CASSFSRGSTDTQYF.

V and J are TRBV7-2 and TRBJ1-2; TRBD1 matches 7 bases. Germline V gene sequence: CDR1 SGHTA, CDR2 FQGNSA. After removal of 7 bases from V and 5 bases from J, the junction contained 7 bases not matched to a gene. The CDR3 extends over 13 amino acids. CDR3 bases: TGTGCCAGCACCTCCGGGACAGCTTATGGCTACACCTTC. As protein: CASTSGTAYGYTF. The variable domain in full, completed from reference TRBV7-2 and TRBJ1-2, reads GAGVSQSPSNKVTEKGKDVELRCDPISGHTALYWYRQSLGQGLEFLIYFQGNSAPDKSGLPSDRFSAERTGGSVSTLTIQRTQQEDSAVYLCASTSGTAYGYTFGSGTRLTVV.

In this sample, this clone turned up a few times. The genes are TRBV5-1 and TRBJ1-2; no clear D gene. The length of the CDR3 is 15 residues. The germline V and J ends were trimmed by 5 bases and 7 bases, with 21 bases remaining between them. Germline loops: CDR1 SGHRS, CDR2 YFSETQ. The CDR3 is CASSSSSGFNGGYTF. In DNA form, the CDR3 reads TGCGCCAGCAGTAGTTCTTCGGGATTTAATGGTGGCTACACCTTC.

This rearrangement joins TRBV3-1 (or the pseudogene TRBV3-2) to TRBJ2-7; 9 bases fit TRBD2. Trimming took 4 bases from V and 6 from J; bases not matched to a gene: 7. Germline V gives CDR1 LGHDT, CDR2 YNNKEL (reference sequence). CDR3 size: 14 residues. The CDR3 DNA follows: TGTGCCAGCAGCCCATGGACTAGCGAGGGCGAGCAGTACTTC. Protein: CASSPWTSEGEQYF.

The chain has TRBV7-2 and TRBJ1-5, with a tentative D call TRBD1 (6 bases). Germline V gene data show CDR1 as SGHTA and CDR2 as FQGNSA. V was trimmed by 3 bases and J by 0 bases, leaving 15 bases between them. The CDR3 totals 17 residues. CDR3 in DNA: TGTGCCAGCAGCTTTATGCAGGGGCCTTATAGCAATCAGCCCCAGCATTTT. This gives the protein CASSFMQGPYSNQPQHF.

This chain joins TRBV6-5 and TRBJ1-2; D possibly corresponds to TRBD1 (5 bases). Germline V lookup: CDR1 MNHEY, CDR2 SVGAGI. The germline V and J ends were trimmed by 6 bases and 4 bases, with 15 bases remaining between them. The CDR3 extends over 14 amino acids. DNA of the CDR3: TGTGCCAGCAGACGACCTGGGGGACTCTATGGCTACACCTTC. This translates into CASRRPGGLYGYTF.

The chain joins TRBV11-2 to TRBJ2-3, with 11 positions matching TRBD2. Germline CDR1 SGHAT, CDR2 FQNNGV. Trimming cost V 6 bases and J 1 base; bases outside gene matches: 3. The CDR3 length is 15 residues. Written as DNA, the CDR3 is TGTGCCAGCAGACTACTAGCGGGGGGCACAGATACGCAGTATTTT. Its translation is CASRLLAGGTDTQYF.

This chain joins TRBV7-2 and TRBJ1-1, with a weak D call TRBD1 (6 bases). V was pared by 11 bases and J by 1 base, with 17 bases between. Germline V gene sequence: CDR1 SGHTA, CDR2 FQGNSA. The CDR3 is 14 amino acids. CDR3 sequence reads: CASAVQGPNTEAFF. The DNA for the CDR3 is TGTGCCTCGGCGGTACAGGGCCCGAACACTGAAGCTTTCTTT.

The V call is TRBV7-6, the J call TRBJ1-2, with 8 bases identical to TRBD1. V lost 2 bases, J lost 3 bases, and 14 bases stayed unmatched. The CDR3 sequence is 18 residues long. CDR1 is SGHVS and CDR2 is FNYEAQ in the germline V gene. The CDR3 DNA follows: TGTGCCAGCAGCTTAACTGCTGGGACAGGCGGCGATGACTATGGCTACACCTTC. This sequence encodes CASSLTAGTGGDDYGYTF.

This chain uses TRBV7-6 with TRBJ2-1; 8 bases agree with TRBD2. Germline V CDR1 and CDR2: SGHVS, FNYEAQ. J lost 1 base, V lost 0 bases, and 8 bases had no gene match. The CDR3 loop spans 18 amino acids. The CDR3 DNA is TGTGCCAGCAGCTTAGCCACACCGACTAGCGCTTCCTACAATGAGCAGTTCTTC. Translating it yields CASSLATPTSASYNEQFF.

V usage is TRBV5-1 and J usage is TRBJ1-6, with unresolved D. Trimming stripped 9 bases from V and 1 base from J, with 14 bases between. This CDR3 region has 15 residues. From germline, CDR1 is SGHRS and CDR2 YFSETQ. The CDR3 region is CATHETSSYNSPLHF. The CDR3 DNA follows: TGCGCCACCCACGAAACGAGTTCCTATAATTCACCCCTCCACTTT.

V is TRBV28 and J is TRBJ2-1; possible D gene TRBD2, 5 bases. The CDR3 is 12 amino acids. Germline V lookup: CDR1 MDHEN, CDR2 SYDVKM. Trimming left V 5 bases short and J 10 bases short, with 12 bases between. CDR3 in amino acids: CASSPRRTEQFF. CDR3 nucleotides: TGTGCCAGCAGTCCCCGGAGGACCGAGCAGTTCTTC.

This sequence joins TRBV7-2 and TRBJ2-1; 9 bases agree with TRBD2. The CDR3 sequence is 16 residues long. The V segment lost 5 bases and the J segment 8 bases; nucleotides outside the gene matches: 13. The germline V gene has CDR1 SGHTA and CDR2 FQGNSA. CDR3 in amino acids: CASSIRGASGVYEQFF. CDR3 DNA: TGTGCCAGCAGCATACGTGGGGCTAGCGGGGTTTATGAGCAGTTCTTC.

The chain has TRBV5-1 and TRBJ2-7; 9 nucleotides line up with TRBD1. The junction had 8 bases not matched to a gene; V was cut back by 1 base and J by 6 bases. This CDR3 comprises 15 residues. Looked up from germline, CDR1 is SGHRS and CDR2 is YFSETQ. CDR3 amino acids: CASSLTTGTGFEQYF. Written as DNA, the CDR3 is TGCGCCAGCAGCTTGACCACCGGGACAGGGTTCGAGCAGTACTTC.

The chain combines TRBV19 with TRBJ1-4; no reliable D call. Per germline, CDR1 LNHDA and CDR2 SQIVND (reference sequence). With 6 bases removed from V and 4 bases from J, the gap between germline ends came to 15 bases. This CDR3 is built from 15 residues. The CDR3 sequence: CASSPVSAGNEKLFF. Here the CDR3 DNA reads TGTGCCAGTAGCCCGGTGAGCGCCGGTAATGAAAAACTGTTTTTT.

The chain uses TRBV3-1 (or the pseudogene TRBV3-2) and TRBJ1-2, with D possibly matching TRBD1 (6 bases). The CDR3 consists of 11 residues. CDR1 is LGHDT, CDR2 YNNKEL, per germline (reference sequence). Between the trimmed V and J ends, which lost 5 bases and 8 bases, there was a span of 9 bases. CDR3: CASSRGTGYTF. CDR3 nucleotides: TGTGCCAGCAGCAGGGGGACCGGCTACACCTTC.

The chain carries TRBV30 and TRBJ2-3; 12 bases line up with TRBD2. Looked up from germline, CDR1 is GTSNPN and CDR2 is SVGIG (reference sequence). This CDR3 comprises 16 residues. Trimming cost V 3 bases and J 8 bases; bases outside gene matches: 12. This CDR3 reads CAWRRSSGGAWLTQYF. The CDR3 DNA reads TGTGCCTGGAGGAGATCTAGCGGGGGGGCCTGGCTTACGCAGTATTTT.

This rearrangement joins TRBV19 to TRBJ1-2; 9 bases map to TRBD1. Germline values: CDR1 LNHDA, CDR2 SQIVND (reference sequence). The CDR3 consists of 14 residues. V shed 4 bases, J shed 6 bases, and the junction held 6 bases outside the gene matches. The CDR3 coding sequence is TGTGCCAGTAGTACCCGGGACAGGGTGGATGGCTACACCTTC. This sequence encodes CASSTRDRVDGYTF.

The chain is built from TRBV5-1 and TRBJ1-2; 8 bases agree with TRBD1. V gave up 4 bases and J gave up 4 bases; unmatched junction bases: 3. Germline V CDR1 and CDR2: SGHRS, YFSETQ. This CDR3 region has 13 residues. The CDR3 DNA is TGCGCCAGCAGCCCGACAGGGGTCTATGGCTACACCTTC. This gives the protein CASSPTGVYGYTF.

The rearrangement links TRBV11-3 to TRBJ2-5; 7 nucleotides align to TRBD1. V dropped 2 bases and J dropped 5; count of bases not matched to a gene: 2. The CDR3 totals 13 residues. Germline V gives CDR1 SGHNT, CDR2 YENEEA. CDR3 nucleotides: TGTGCCAGCAGCTTAAAGGGGGCCGAGACCCAGTACTTC. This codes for CASSLKGAETQYF.

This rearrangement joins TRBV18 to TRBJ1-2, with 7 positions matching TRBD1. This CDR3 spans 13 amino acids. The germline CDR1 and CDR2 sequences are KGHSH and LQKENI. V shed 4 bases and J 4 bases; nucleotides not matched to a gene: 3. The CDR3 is CASSRGDSYGYTF. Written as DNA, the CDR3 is TGTGCCAGCTCACGTGGGGACAGCTATGGCTACACCTTC.

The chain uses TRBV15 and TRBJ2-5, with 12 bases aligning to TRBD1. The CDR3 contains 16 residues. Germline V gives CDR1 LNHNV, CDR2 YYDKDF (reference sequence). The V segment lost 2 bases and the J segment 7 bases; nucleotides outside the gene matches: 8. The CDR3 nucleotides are TGTGCCACCAGCAGATCCCGGGACAGGGGGCCTGGGACCCAGTACTTC. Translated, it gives CATSRSRDRGPGTQYF.